This T cell receptor beta chain was observed in a study of blood T cell repertoires in COVID-19. Clinical history as reported by participants underpinned cohort assignment. The CDR3 loop spans 16 amino acids. Germline V gene sequence: CDR1 MNHEY, CDR2 SMNVEV (reference sequence). Trimming at V came to 4 bases and at J to 2 bases, leaving 9 bases not matched to a gene. Method: immunoSEQ multiplex PCR; TCRdb's copy keeps in-frame clones and lacks some. In the table there are more than 300,000 clones, around four fifths of which are singletons. The clonotype comes from a woman between 45 and 60 years old who had recovered from COVID-19. The V call is TRBV27, the J call TRBJ2-3, with 7 bases that match TRBD2. The sample consisted of PBMCs or T cells enriched from blood (not recorded which). For the CDR3, the DNA is TGTGCCAGCAGTTCCCCGGGGGGTCCCACCACAGATACGCAGTATTTT. Encoded protein: CASSSPGGPTTDTQYF.